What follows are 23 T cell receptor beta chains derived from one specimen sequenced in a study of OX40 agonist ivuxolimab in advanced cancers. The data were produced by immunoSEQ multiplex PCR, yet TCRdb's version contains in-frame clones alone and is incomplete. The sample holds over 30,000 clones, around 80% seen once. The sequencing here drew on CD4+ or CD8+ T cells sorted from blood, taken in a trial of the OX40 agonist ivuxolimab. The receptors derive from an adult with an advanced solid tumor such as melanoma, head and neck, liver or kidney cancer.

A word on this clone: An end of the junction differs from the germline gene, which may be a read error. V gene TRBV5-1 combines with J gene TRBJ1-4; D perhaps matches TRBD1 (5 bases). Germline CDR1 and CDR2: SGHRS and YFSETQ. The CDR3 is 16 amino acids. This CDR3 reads CASNLADGGTDEKLFF. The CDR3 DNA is TGCGCCAGCAACTTGGCCGACGGAGGGACTGATGAAAAACTGTTTTTT.

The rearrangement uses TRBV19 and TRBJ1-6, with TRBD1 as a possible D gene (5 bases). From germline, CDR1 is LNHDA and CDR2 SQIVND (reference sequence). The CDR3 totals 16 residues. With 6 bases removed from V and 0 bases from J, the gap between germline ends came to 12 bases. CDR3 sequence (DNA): TGTGCCAGTAGCCGGGACCGAAGCTCCTATAATTCACCCCTCCACTTT. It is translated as CASSRDRSSYNSPLHF.

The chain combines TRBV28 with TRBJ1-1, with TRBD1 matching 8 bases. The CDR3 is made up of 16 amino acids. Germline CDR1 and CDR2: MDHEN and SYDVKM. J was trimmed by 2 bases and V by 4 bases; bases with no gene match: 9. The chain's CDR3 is CASSSPQGELNTEAFF. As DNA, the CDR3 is TGTGCCAGCAGTTCTCCACAGGGGGAATTAAACACTGAAGCTTTCTTT.

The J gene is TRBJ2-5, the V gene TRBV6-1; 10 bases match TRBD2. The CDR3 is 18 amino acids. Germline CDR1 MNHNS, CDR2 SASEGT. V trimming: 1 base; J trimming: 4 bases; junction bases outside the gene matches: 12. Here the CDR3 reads CASSEEVASGGRGETQYF. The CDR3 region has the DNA TGTGCCAGCAGTGAAGAGGTTGCTAGCGGGGGACGGGGAGAGACCCAGTACTTC.

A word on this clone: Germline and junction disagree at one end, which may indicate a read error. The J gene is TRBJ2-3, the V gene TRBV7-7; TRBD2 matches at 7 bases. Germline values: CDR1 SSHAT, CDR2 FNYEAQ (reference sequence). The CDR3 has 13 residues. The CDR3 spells CASSLGLTDTQYF. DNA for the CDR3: TGTGCTAGCAGCCTGGGACTAACAGATACGCAGTATTTT.

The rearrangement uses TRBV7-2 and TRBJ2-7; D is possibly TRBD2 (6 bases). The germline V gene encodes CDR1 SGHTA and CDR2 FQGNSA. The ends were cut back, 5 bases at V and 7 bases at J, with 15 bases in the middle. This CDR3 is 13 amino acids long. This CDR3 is CASSPGVAREQYF. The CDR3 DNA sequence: TGTGCCAGCAGCCCGGGGGTAGCTAGGGAGCAGTACTTC.

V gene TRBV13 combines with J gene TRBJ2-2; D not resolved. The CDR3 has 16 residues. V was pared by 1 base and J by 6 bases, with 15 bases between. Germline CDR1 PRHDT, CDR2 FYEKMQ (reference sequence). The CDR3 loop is CASSLVVGNTAGELFF. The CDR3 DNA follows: TGTGCCAGCAGCTTAGTGGTGGGAAACACGGCCGGGGAGCTGTTTTTT. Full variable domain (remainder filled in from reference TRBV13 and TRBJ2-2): AAGVIQSPRHLIKEKRETATLKCYPIPRHDTVYWYQQGPGQDPQFLISFYEKMQSDKGSIPDRFSAQQFSDYHSELNMSSLELGDSALYFCASSLVVGNTAGELFFGEGSRLTVL.

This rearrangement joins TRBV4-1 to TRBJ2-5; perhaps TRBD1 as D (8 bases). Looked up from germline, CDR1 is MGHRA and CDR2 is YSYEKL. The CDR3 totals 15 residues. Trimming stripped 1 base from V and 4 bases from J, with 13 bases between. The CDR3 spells CASSQVQGGRETQYF. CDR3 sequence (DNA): TGCGCCAGCAGCCAAGTACAGGGGGGGAGAGAGACCCAGTACTTC.

CDR3 coding DNA: TGCGCCAGCAGTCAATACCGGGACAGGGAATACTATGGCTACACCTTC. Translating gives CASSQYRDREYYGYTF. J is TRBJ1-2 and V is TRBV23-1; 9 bases align to TRBD1. TRBV23-1 has ORF status, its function being uncertain. The V segment lost 1 base and the J segment 3 bases; nucleotides outside the gene matches: 6. The CDR3 has 16 residues.

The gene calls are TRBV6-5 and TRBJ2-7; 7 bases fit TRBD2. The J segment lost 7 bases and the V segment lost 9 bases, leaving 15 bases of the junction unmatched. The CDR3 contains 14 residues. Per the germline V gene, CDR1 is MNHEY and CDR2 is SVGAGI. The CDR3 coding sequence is TGTGCCAGTTTGAGGGGAGGGGATAATGGGGAGCAGTACTTC. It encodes CASLRGGDNGEQYF.

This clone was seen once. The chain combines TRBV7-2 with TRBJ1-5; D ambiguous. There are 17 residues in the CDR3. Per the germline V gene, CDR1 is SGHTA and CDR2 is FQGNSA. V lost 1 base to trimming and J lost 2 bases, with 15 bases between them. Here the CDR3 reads CASSLDPRQDRNQPQHF. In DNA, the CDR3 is TGTGCCAGCAGCTTAGACCCCCGCCAGGACCGCAATCAGCCCCAGCATTTT.

The CDR3: CASSRTSPSGGEQFF. CDR3 in DNA: TGCGCCAGCAGCCGAACTAGCCCCTCGGGGGGGGAGCAGTTCTTC. The chain carries TRBV4-3 and TRBJ2-1; TRBD2 matches 8 bases. The CDR3 sequence is 15 residues long. Germline V gene data show CDR1 as LGHNA and CDR2 as YSLEER. The V and J ends lost 4 bases and 10 bases, in that order; junction bases with no gene match: 12.

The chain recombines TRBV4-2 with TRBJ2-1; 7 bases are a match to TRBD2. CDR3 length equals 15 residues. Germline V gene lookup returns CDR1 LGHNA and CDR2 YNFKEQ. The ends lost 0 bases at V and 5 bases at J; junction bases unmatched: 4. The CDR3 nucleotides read TGTGCCAGCAGCCAAGAGGCGGGGGACCACAATGAGCAGTTCTTC. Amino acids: CASSQEAGDHNEQFF.

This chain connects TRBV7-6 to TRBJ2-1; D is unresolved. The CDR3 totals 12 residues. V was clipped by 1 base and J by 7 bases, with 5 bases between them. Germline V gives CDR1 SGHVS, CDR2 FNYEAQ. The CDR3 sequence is CASSLVGNEQFF. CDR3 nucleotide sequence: TGTGCCAGCAGCTTAGTGGGGAATGAGCAGTTCTTC.

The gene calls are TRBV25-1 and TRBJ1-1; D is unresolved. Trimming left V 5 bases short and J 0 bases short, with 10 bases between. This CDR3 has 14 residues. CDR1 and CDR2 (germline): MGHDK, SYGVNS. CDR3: CASSTDLMNTEAFF. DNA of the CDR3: TGTGCCAGCAGTACGGACCTCATGAACACTGAAGCTTTCTTT.

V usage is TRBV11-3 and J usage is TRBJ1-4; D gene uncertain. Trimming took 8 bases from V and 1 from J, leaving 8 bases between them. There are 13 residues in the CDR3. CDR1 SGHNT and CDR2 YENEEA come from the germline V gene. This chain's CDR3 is CASATLTNEKLFF. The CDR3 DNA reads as TGTGCCAGCGCGACGTTAACTAATGAAAAACTGTTTTTT.

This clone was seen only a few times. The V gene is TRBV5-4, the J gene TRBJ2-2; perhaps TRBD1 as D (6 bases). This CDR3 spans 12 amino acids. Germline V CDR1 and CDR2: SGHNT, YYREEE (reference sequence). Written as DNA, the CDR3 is TGTATAACATTGGGGGCCACCGGGGAGCTGTTTTTT. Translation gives CITLGATGELFF.

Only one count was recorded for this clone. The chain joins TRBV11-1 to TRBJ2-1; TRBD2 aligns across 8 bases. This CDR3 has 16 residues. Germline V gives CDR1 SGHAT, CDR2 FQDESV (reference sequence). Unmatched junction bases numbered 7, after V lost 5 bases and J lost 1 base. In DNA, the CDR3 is TGTGCCAGCAGCCCAAGCGGGGGTAGTTCCTACAATGAGCAGTTCTTC. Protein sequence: CASSPSGGSSYNEQFF.

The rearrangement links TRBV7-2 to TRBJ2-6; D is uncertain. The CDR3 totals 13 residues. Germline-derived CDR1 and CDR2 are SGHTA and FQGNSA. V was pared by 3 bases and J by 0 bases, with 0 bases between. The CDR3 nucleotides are TGTGCCAGCAGCTTCTCTGGGGCCAACGTCCTGACTTTC. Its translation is CASSFSGANVLTF.

CDR3 coding DNA: TGTGCCAGCAGTTACCGTTTTACAGGGGATACACCCCTCCACTTT. Translating gives CASSYRFTGDTPLHF. The chain employs TRBV6-5 and TRBJ1-6, with 7 bases matching TRBD1. Trimming removed 2 bases from V and 11 bases from J; junction bases left unmatched: 9. The CDR3 covers 15 residues. The germline CDR1 and CDR2 sequences are MNHEY and SVGAGI.

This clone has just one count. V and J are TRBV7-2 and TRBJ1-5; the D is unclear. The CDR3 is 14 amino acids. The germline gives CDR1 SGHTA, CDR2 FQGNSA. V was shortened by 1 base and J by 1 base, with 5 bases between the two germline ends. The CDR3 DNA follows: TGTGCCAGCAGCTTAGTGGCCAGCAATCAGCCCCAGCATTTT. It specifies CASSLVASNQPQHF.

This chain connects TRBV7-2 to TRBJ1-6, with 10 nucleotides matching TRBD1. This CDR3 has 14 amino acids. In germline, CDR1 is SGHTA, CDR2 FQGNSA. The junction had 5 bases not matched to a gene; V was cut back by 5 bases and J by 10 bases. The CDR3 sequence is CASSPLDRGSPLHF. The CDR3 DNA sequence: TGTGCCAGCAGCCCCCTGGACAGGGGGTCACCCCTCCACTTT.

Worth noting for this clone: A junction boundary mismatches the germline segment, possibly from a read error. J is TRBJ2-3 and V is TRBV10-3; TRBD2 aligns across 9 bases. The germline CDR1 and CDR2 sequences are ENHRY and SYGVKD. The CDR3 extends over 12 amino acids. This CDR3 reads CAISVEAGGMDF. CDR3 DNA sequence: TGTGCCATCAGTGTAGAAGCGGGAGGAATGGATTTT.